This is a list of T cell receptor beta chains from one sample in a study of cytomegalovirus exposure and HLA in healthy donors. Libraries were prepared by immunoSEQ multiplex PCR; TCRdb keeps only in-frame clonotypes and omits some of them. This sample yields fewer than 250,000 clones, of which 60% to 80% are seen a single time; about 1.7% belongs to the top ten. The sample comprised PBMCs. Source of these receptors: a male donor in good health and CMV-seronegative. Both conserved end residues are part of each CDR3. Each record gives: V gene, clone size, J gene, D gene, CDR3 DNA, CDR3 protein. The D gene is left open where the match is weak. Clone size is given for some rows only: seen once, a few or many times, or a class if the clone is expanded.

TRBV28,-,TRBJ2-7,-,TGTGCCAGCGCCACCCTGGGGGCAGGGGTCAATTACGAGCAGTACTTC,CASATLGAGVNYEQYF
TRBV5-1,-,TRBJ1-4,-,TGCGCCAGCAGCCAAACAGGGTCGTCTAATGAAAAACTGTTTTTT,CASSQTGSSNEKLFF
TRBV19,-,TRBJ2-1,TRBD2,TGTGCCAGTAGTACCGGGACTAGCGGCAATGAGCAGTTCTTC,CASSTGTSGNEQFF
TRBV27,once,TRBJ2-7,-,TGTGCCAGCAGTTTTCCCCCATACGAGCAGTACTTC,CASSFPPYEQYF
TRBV2,-,TRBJ2-7,TRBD2,TGTGCCAGCAGGGAGACTAGCGGGGGATCCTACGAGCAGTACTTC,CASRETSGGSYEQYF
TRBV27,-,TRBJ2-3,TRBD2,TGTGCCAGCAGTCCTTACTTACTAGCGGGGTACACAGATACGCAGTATTTT,CASSPYLLAGYTDTQYF
TRBV28,-,TRBJ1-1,TRBD1,TGTGCCAGCAGTTTTAGTGGACAGGGGGGCACTGAAGCTTTCTTT,CASSFSGQGGTEAFF
TRBV7-9,-,TRBJ1-5,-,TGTGCCAGCAGCTTATATGTTGATCAGCCCCAGCATTTT,CASSLYVDQPQHF
TRBV28,-,TRBJ2-1,-,TGTGCCAGCAGTTTTACCCCGGACAGCCAGAACAATGAGCAGTTCTTC,CASSFTPDSQNNEQFF
TRBV5-1,-,TRBJ2-1,TRBD2,TGCGCCAGCAGCTTTGGACTAGCGGGAGGCCCGAACAATGAGCAGTTCTTC,CASSFGLAGGPNNEQFF
TRBV5-1,-,TRBJ2-5,TRBD1,TGCGCCAGCAGCTCACAGGGGCCGGAGGAGACCCAGTACTTC,CASSSQGPEETQYF
TRBV6-1,once,TRBJ2-7,TRBD1,TGTGCCAGCACCGGGACAGGGAGCTACGAGCAGTACTTC,CASTGTGSYEQYF
TRBV2,-,TRBJ2-2,-,TGTGCCAGCAGTGATGCAGGGGCGAGTACCGGGGAGCTGTTTTTT,CASSDAGASTGELFF
TRBV13,once,TRBJ1-3,TRBD1,TGTGCCAGCAGCGGACGGGACAGTGGCTCTGGAAACACCATATATTTT,CASSGRDSGSGNTIYF
TRBV10-3,-,TRBJ2-2,TRBD1,TGTGCCATTGGACAGGGAGGTGACACCGGGGAGCTGTTTTTT,CAIGQGGDTGELFF
TRBV19,few,TRBJ2-7,-,TGTGCCAGTAGTATAGGTCGCGGCTCCTACGAGCAGTACTTC,CASSIGRGSYEQYF
TRBV4-3,-,TRBJ1-1,TRBD1,TGCGCCAGCAGCCGACGGACAGGTGATGGAACTGAAGCTTTCTTT,CASSRRTGDGTEAFF
TRBV19,-,TRBJ1-5,-,TGTGCCAGTGGAGGGCAGGGCGGTCAGCCCCAGCATTTT,CASGGQGGQPQHF
TRBV5-1,-,TRBJ2-7,TRBD1,TGCGCCAGCAGCTTGGTGGCAGGGGGCAAAGACGAGCAGTACTTC,CASSLVAGGKDEQYF
TRBV7-2,once,TRBJ1-5,-,TGTGCCAGCAGGGGGGGGGCGAGTCAGCCCCAGCATTTT,CASRGGASQPQHF
TRBV9,-,TRBJ1-6,TRBD1,TGTGCCAGCAGCAAAACAGGGGATTCACCCCTCCACTTT,CASSKTGDSPLHF
TRBV27,few,TRBJ2-7,-,TGTGCCAGCAGTTTTTCCGGGGTACCCGCGGTGGAGCAGTACTTC,CASSFSGVPAVEQYF